The 2 T cell receptor beta chains listed next were all sequenced from one sample in a study of blood T cell repertoires in COVID-19. Clones were sequenced by immunoSEQ multiplex PCR, and TCRdb holds only the in-frame ones, with some missing. This table has 200,000 or so clones, approximately 81% appearing once. Sequencing used peripheral blood. These receptors originate from a woman of 80 years or more with acute or convalescent COVID-19.

The rearrangement uses TRBV6-2 or TRBV6-3 and TRBJ2-1, with D possibly matching TRBD2 (6 bases). V lost 4 bases, J lost 15 bases, and 16 bases lay in between. Germline loops: CDR1 MNHEY, CDR2 SVGEGT. This CDR3 has 12 residues. Written as DNA, the CDR3 is TGTGCCAGCAGTTCGACCGGGAAAGCGGGGTTCTTC. It translates to CASSSTGKAGFF.

The V and J genes are TRBV19 and TRBJ1-1; D is unresolved. Trimming took 1 base from V and 0 from J, leaving 6 bases between them. The CDR3 totals 14 residues. Per the germline V gene, CDR1 is LNHDA and CDR2 is SQIVND (reference sequence). For the CDR3, the DNA is TGTGCCAGTAGTATAGGGGCGCTGAACACTGAAGCTTTCTTT. This sequence encodes CASSIGALNTEAFF.